This T cell receptor (beta chain) was identified during a study of T cells in placental villitis. Infectious villitis placentae numbered five, unmatched to other groups. The V gene lost 3 bases and the J gene lost 7 bases, with 12 bases spanning the gap. Germline lookup yields CDR1 MDHEN and CDR2 SYDVKM. The length of the CDR3 is 13 residues. The libraries were made with immunoSEQ v4. TCRdb's copy holds only in-frame clones and misses some; the assay was immunoSEQ multiplex PCR. The sample lists 6,300 or so clones; roughly 73% were seen once. The sample was placental tissue containing maternal and fetal cells. This rearrangement joins TRBV28 to TRBJ1-1; unclear D gene. The sequence derives from a human patient with infectious villitis; the placental T cells may come from both mother and fetus. This chain's CDR3 is CASSFPVRGEAFF. The CDR3 bases are TGTGCCAGCAGTTTTCCTGTTCGGGGTGAAGCTTTCTTT.